The next 21 T cell receptor beta chains were all read from a single sample in a study of patients and donors after allogeneic stem cell transplantation. TCRdb re-called the RT-PCR reads through MiXCR, storing one row per CDR3 protein. The table has roughly 250,000 distinct CDR3 sequences, roughly an eighth seen once. Material: blood, either unsorted or a sorted T cell fraction (not recorded which). The receptors stem from a human donor who was either an allogeneic HSCT recipient or a stem cell or donor lymphocyte infusion donor (not recorded which). It is not recorded whose cells these are; they may come from a transplant donor.

This clonotype occurred many times. CDR3 amino acids: CASSSTSGRQDEQFF. The DNA of the CDR3 is TGCGCCAGCAGCTCAACTAGCGGGAGGCAGGATGAGCAGTTCTTC. The chain couples TRBV5-1 to TRBJ2-1, with 12 nucleotides matching TRBD2. This CDR3 comprises 15 residues. Trimming removed 3 bases from V and 8 bases from J; junction bases left unmatched: 6. From germline, CDR1 is SGHRS and CDR2 YFSETQ.

This rearrangement joins TRBV2 to TRBJ1-2; D is perhaps TRBD1 (6 bases). Germline V gives CDR1 SNHLY, CDR2 FYNNEI. Trimming took off 5 bases at V and 5 bases at J, with 12 bases between the two ends. There are 13 residues in the CDR3. The CDR3 here is CASSSLTGYGYTF. The CDR3 nucleotides read TGTGCCAGCAGTTCACTAACAGGGTATGGCTACACCTTC.

J is TRBJ1-6 and V is TRBV12-3 or TRBV12-4; no clear D. Trimming took 3 bases from V and 6 from J, leaving 12 bases between them. The length of the CDR3 is 15 residues. The CDR3 DNA reads TGTGCCAGCAGTTTTCGCAGAAATGGTAATTCACCCCTCCACTTT. Protein product: CASSFRRNGNSPLHF.

In its sample, this clonotype was seen a few times. The chain is built from TRBV28 and TRBJ2-7; possible D gene TRBD2, 6 bases. Germline V lookup: CDR1 MDHEN, CDR2 SYDVKM. The CDR3 length is 14 residues. V was cut by 3 bases and J by 2 bases, with 11 bases left in between. CDR3 bases: TGTGCCAGCAGTTTGGGGACTCCTACCTACGAGCAGTACTTC. It translates to CASSLGTPTYEQYF. Filled out from reference TRBV28 and TRBJ2-7, the complete variable domain reads DVKVTQSSRYLVKRTGEKVFLECVQDMDHENMFWYRQDPGLGLRLIYFSYDVKMKEKGDIPEGYSVSREKKERFSLILESASTNQTSMYLCASSLGTPTYEQYFGPGTRLTVT.

The chain recombines TRBV5-5 with TRBJ1-2, with D perhaps TRBD1 (6 bases). Deletions cut 5 bases from V and 2 bases from J, with 16 bases between. CDR1 and CDR2 (germline): SGHKS, YYEKEE (reference sequence). This CDR3 contains 15 residues. The CDR3 is CASRYPGHPNYGYTF. The CDR3 coding sequence is TGTGCCAGCAGATACCCGGGACACCCGAACTATGGCTACACCTTC.

Ten or more counts support this clonotype. The chain links TRBV4-1 to TRBJ2-5; 8 bases are shared with TRBD2. Germline V CDR1 and CDR2: MGHRA, YSYEKL. The length of the CDR3 is 15 residues. V lost 4 bases, J lost 2 bases, and 6 bases stayed unmatched. The CDR3, as DNA: TGCGCCAGCAGCCCCACTAGCGGAGCTCAAGAGACCCAGTACTTC. It translates to CASSPTSGAQETQYF.

A few counts support this clonotype. CDR3 bases: TGTGCCAGCAGCTTAACTCCTAGCGGGGGGGAAGATACGCAGTATTTT. Its protein is CASSLTPSGGEDTQYF. The V gene is TRBV7-3, the J gene TRBJ2-3, with 12 positions matching TRBD2. Germline CDR1 and CDR2: SGHTA and FQGTGA. This CDR3 is 16 amino acids long. V was clipped by 0 bases and J by 5 bases; unmatched bases: 3.

The chain joins TRBV18 to TRBJ2-1, with 9 bases lining up with TRBD2. The trim removed 1 base at V and 3 bases at J, leaving 7 bases unmatched. This CDR3 contains 17 residues. Germline assignment: CDR1 KGHSH and CDR2 LQKENI. The CDR3 loop is CASSPRASGIGYNEQFF. DNA for the CDR3: TGTGCCAGCTCACCACGGGCTAGCGGGATTGGCTACAATGAGCAGTTCTTC.

This clonotype was detected only a few times. V and J are TRBV19 and TRBJ2-7; TRBD2 aligns across 12 bases. There are 18 residues in the CDR3. V trimming: 5 bases; J trimming: 0 bases; junction bases outside the gene matches: 11. CDR1 LNHDA and CDR2 SQIVND come from the germline V gene (reference sequence). As DNA, the CDR3 is TGTGCCAGTAGTCCCAACCCCCGACTAGCGGGGGTCTCCTACGAGCAGTACTTC. Translated: CASSPNPRLAGVSYEQYF.

V gene TRBV2 combines with J gene TRBJ2-3; the match to TRBD1 covers 11 bases. The CDR3 runs to 17 residues. CDR1 SNHLY and CDR2 FYNNEI come from the germline V gene. Unmatched junction bases numbered 12, after V lost 7 bases and J lost 3 bases. The DNA for the CDR3 is TGTGCCAGCAAGCCGCCGGCCGGGACAGGGGGGACAGATACGCAGTATTTT. Its protein product is CASKPPAGTGGTDTQYF.

The chain has TRBV6-4 and TRBJ2-3; 8 positions match TRBD1. Germline V CDR1 and CDR2: MRHNA, SNTAGT. This CDR3 is 15 amino acids long. V was clipped by 6 bases and J by 0 bases; unmatched bases: 5. The CDR3 coding sequence is TGTGCCAGCAGGAAACAGGGGGTGAGCACAGATACGCAGTATTTT. It encodes CASRKQGVSTDTQYF.

This chain connects TRBV2 to TRBJ2-3; 12 bases are shared with TRBD2. The CDR3 runs to 14 residues. Germline CDR1 and CDR2: SNHLY and FYNNEI. V shed 7 bases, J shed 7 bases, and the junction held 6 bases outside the gene matches. The CDR3 coding sequence is TGTGCCAGCACTGGGACTAGCGGGTGGAATACGCAGTATTTT. Residues: CASTGTSGWNTQYF.

This clonotype was seen a handful of times. The V call is TRBV6-5, the J call TRBJ1-2, with D unresolved. V was pared by 6 bases and J by 4 bases, with 9 bases between. CDR1 MNHEY and CDR2 SVGAGI come from the germline V gene. This CDR3 has 12 amino acids. The CDR3 DNA reads as TGTGCCAGCAGCCTCGGTTCCTATGGCTACACCTTC. This sequence encodes CASSLGSYGYTF.

This clonotype was detected a few times. The rearrangement joins TRBV4-1 to TRBJ1-4, with a weak D call TRBD1 (6 bases). Germline assignment: CDR1 MGHRA and CDR2 YSYEKL. The CDR3 is 17 amino acids. V was trimmed by 6 bases and J by 8 bases, leaving 25 bases between them. For the CDR3, the DNA is TGCGCCAGCAGGACAAACGTGGCTTTGGGGGGCAACGAAAAACTGTTTTTT. Translated: CASRTNVALGGNEKLFF.

This clonotype was detected ten times or more. This chain joins TRBV12-3 or TRBV12-4 and TRBJ1-3; D may be TRBD1 (5 bases). CDR3 length: 13 residues. V was trimmed by 5 bases and J by 8 bases, leaving 13 bases between them. The CDR3 protein is CASSIIQGYTIYF. CDR3 DNA: TGTGCCAGCAGTATAATCCAGGGATACACCATATATTTT.

This clonotype was seen more than once but under ten times. The V gene is TRBV5-1, the J gene TRBJ2-7; D uncertain. The V gene's germline CDR1 is SGHRS and CDR2 YFSETQ. Trimming pared 2 bases from V and 2 bases from J, leaving 11 bases between. This CDR3 comprises 14 residues. The CDR3 DNA sequence: TGCGCCAGCAGCTTTGCGTCGGGCCCCTACGAGCAGTACTTC. The encoded protein is CASSFASGPYEQYF.

The chain recombines TRBV5-1 with TRBJ2-1, with a possible D match to TRBD1 (6 bases). The CDR3 extends over 15 amino acids. The germline CDR1 and CDR2 sequences are SGHRS and YFSETQ. V lost 0 bases and J 7 bases, leaving 14 bases between the germline ends. The CDR3 coding sequence is TGCGCCAGCAGCTTGGCGGGGATAGGGGGTAATGAGCAGTTCTTC. Translation: CASSLAGIGGNEQFF.

V gene TRBV5-8 combines with J gene TRBJ1-4, with D unresolved. With 4 bases removed from V and 8 bases from J, the gap between germline ends came to 15 bases. Germline V gene lookup returns CDR1 SGHTS and CDR2 YDEGEE. The CDR3 runs 14 residues. The CDR3 sequence is CASSLQWSEEKLFF. CDR3 DNA sequence: TGTGCCAGCAGCCTTCAATGGTCGGAGGAAAAACTGTTTTTT.

The rearrangement uses TRBV6-5 and TRBJ2-3, with a possible D match to TRBD2 (6 bases). Germline V CDR1 and CDR2: MNHEY, SVGAGI. This CDR3 contains 12 residues. V lost 6 bases and J 2 bases, leaving 6 bases between the germline ends. As DNA, the CDR3 is TGTGCCAGCAGGCGGGACACAGATACGCAGTATTTT. Translated, it gives CASRRDTDTQYF.

In this sample, this clonotype turned up many times. The chain couples TRBV7-2 to TRBJ1-5; 7 nucleotides match TRBD1. Germline V gene sequence: CDR1 SGHTA, CDR2 FQGNSA. Losses at the gene ends were 5 bases for V and 2 bases for J; bases not matched to a gene: 3. This CDR3 comprises 14 residues. CDR3 amino acids: CASSVTGGNQPQHF. DNA for the CDR3: TGTGCCAGCAGCGTAACAGGGGGCAATCAGCCCCAGCATTTT.

This clonotype was seen many times. The CDR3 protein is CASSFGGPAGEQYF. The CDR3 DNA reads as TGCGCCAGCAGCTTTGGGGGACCAGCCGGCGAGCAGTACTTC. V usage is TRBV5-1 and J usage is TRBJ2-7; D assignment may be TRBD1 or TRBD2 (5 bases each). The CDR3 sequence is 14 residues long. Trimming pared 2 bases from V and 6 bases from J, leaving 15 bases between. The germline V gene encodes CDR1 SGHRS and CDR2 YFSETQ.